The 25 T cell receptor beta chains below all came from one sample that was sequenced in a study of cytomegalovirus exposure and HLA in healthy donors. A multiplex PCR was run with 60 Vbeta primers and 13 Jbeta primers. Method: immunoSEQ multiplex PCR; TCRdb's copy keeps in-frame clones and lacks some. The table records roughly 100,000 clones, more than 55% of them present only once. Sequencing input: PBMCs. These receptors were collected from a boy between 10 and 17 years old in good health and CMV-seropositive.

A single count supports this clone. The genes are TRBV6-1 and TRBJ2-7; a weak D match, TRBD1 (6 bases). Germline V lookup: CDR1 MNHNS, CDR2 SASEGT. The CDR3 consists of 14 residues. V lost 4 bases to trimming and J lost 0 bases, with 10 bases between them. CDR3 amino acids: CASSVDSFSYEQYF. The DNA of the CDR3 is TGTGCCAGCAGTGTGGACAGCTTCTCCTACGAGCAGTACTTC.

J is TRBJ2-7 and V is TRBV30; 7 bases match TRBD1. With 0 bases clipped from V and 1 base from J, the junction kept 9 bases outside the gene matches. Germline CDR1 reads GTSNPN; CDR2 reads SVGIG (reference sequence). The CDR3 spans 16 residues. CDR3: CAWSVLTTGESYEQYF. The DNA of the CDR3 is TGTGCCTGGAGTGTACTAACTACAGGGGAATCCTACGAGCAGTACTTC.

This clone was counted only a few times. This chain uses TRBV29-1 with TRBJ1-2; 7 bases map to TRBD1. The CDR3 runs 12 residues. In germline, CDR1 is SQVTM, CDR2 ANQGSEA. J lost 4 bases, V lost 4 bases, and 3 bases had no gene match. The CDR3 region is CSVATGPYGYTF. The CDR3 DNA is TGCAGCGTTGCGACAGGGCCCTATGGCTACACCTTC. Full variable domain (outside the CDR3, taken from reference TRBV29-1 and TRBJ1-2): SAVISQKPSRDICQRGTSLTIQCQVDSQVTMMFWYRQQPGQSLTLIATANQGSEATYESGFVIDKFPISRPNLTFSTLTVSNMSPEDSSIYLCSVATGPYGYTFGSGTRLTVV.

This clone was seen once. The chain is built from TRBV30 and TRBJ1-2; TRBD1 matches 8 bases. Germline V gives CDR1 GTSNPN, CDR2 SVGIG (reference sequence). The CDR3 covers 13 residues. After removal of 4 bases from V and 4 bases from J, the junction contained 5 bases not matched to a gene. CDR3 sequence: CAWNRGQGYGYTF. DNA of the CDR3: TGTGCCTGGAACCGTGGACAGGGCTATGGCTACACCTTC.

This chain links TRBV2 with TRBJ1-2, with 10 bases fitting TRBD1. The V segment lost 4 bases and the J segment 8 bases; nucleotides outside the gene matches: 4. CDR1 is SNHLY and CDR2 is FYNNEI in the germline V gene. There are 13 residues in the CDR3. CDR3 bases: TGTGCCAGCAGTGGGGACAGGGGCGGCGGCTACACCTTC. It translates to CASSGDRGGGYTF.

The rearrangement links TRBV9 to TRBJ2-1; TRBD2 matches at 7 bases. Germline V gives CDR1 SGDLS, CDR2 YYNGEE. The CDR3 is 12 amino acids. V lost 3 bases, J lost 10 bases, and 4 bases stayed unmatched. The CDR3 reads CASSAGRGEQFF. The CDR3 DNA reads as TGTGCCAGCAGCGCAGGGAGGGGCGAGCAGTTCTTC.

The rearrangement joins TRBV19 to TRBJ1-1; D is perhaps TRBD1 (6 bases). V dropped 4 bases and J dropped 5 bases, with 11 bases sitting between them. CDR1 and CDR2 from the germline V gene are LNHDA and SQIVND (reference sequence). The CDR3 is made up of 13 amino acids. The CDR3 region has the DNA TGTGCCAGTAGTAAGGGGGTCCGGACTGAAGCTTTCTTT. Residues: CASSKGVRTEAFF.

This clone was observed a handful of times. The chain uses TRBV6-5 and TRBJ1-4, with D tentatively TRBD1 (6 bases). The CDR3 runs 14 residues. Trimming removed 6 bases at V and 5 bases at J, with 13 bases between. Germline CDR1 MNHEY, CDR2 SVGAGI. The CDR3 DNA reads TGTGCCAGCAGAGTACAGGGTACAAATGAAAAACTGTTTTTT. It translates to CASRVQGTNEKLFF.

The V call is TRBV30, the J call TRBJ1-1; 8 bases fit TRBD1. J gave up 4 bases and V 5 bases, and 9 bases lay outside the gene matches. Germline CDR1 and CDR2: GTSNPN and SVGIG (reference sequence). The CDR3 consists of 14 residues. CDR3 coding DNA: TGTGCCTGGGAGAGGACAGGGAAAGGCACTGAAGCTTTCTTT. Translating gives CAWERTGKGTEAFF.

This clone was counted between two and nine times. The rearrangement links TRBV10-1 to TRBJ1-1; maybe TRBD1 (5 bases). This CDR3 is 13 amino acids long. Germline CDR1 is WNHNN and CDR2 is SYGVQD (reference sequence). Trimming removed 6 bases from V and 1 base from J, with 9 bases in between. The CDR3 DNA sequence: TGCGCCAGCAGAGCAGACAGGAACACTGAAGCTTTCTTT. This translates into CASRADRNTEAFF.

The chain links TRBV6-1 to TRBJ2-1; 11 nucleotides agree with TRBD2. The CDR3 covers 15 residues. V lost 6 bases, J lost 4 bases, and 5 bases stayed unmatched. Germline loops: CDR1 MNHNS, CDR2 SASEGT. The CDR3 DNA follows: TGTGCCAGCAGATCTTCTAGCGGGGGGTACAATGAGCAGTTCTTC. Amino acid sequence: CASRSSSGGYNEQFF.

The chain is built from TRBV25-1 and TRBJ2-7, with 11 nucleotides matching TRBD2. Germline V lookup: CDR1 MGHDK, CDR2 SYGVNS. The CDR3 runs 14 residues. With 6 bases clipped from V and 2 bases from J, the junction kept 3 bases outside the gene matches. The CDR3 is CASSIAGGAYEQYF. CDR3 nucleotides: TGTGCCAGCAGCATAGCGGGGGGGGCCTACGAGCAGTACTTC.

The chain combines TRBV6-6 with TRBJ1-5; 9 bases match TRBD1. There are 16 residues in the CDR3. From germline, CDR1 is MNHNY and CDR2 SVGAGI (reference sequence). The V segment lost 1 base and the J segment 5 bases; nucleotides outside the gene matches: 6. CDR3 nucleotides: TGTGCCAGCAGTTACTTACCCGACAGGGGGGATCAGCCCCAGCATTTT. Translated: CASSYLPDRGDQPQHF.

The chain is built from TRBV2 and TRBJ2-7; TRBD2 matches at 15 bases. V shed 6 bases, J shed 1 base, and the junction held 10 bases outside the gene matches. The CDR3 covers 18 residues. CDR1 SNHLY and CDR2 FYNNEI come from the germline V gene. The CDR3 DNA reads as TGTGCCAGCAGGAACGGGACTAGCGGGGGGTACCTTTCCTACGAGCAGTACTTC. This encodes CASRNGTSGGYLSYEQYF.

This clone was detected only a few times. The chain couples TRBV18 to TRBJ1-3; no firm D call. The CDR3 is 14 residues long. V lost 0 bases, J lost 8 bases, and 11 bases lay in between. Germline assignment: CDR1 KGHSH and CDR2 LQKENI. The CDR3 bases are TGTGCCAGCTCACCACCGACCGCCCGGGACACCATATATTTT. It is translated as CASSPPTARDTIYF.

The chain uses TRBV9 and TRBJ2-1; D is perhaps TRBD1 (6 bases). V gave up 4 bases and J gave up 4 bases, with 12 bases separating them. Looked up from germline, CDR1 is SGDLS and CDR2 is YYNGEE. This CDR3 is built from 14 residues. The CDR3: CASSYRTAYNEQFF. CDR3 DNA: TGTGCCAGCAGCTATCGGACAGCTTACAATGAGCAGTTCTTC. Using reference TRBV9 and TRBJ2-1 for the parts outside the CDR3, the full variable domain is DSGVTQTPKHLITATGQRVTLRCSPRSGDLSVYWYQQSLDQGLQFLIQYYNGEERAKGNILERFSAQQFPDLHSELNLSSLELGDSALYFCASSYRTAYNEQFFGPGTRLTVL.

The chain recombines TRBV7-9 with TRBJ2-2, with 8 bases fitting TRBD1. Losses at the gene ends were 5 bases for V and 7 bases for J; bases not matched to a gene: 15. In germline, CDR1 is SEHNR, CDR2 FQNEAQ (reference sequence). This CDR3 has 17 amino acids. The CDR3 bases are TGTGCCAGCAGCCCAGTGGGGGCCAGGGGGCTTGGCGGGGAGCTGTTTTTT. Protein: CASSPVGARGLGGELFF. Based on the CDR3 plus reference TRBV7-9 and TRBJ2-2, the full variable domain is DTGVSQNPRHKITKRGQNVTFRCDPISEHNRLYWYRQTLGQGPEFLTYFQNEAQLEKSRLLSDRFSAERPKGSFSTLEIQRTEQGDSAMYLCASSPVGARGLGGELFFGEGSRLTVL.

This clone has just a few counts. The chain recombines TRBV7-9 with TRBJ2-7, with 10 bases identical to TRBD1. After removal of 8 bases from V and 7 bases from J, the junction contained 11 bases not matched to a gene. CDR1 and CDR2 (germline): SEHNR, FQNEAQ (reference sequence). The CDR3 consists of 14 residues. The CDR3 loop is CASVKTGTGEEQYF. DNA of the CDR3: TGTGCCAGCGTGAAAACCGGGACAGGGGAAGAGCAGTACTTC.

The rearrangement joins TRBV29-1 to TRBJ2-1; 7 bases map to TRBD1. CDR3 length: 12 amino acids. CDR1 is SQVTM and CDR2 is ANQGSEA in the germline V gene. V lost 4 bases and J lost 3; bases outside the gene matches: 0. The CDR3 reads CSVGQGYNEQFF. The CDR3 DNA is TGCAGCGTTGGACAGGGCTACAATGAGCAGTTCTTC.

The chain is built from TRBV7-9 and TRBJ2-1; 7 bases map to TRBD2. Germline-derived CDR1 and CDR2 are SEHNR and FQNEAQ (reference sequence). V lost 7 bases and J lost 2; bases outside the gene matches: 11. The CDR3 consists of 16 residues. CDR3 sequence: CASTGEGRSPYNEQFF. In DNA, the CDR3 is TGTGCCAGCACCGGGGAGGGCCGAAGCCCCTACAATGAGCAGTTCTTC.

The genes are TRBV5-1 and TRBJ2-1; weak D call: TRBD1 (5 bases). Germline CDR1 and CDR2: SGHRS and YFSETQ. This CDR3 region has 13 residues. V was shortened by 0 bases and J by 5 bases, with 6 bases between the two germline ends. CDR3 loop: CASSLVRDNEQFF. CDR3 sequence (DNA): TGCGCCAGCAGCTTGGTCAGGGACAATGAGCAGTTCTTC.

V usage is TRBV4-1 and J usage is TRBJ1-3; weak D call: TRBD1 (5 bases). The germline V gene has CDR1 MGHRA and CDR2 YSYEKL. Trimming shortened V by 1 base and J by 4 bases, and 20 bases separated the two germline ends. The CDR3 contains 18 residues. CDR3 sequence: CASSQVIRDWGRGNTIYF. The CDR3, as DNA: TGCGCCAGCAGCCAAGTGATAAGGGACTGGGGACGAGGAAACACCATATATTTT.

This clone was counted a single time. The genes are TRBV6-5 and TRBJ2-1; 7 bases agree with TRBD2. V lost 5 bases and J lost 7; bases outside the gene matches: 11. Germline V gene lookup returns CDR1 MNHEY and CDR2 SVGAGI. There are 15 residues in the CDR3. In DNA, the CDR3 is TGTGCCAGCAGTAGACTGGCGGGAGCCGGGAATGAGCAGTTCTTC. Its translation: CASSRLAGAGNEQFF.

CDR3 in DNA: TGTGCCAGCAGACCTCGACAGGGGTGGGGAAAAGAGACCCAGTACTTC. Its protein is CASRPRQGWGKETQYF. This sequence joins TRBV7-9 and TRBJ2-5, with 8 positions matching TRBD1. CDR3 length: 16 amino acids. With V trimmed by 6 bases and J by 3 bases, 12 bases remained unmatched. From germline, CDR1 is SEHNR and CDR2 FQNEAQ (reference sequence).

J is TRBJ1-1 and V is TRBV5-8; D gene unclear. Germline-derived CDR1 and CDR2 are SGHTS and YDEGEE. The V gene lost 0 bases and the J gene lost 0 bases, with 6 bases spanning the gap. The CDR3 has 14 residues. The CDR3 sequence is CASSLGGLNTEAFF. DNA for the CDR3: TGTGCCAGCAGCTTGGGAGGGTTGAACACTGAAGCTTTCTTT.